Sequencing of this T cell receptor (beta chain) was carried out in a study of cytomegalovirus exposure and HLA in healthy donors. Study summary: Counted in an early data release were about 85 million unique TCRs from HLA-typed donors. Study results and caveats: TCR beta chains associated with HLA were, in a later analysis, more clonally expanded than equally common others. A later analysis appeared to link common viral pathogens to several of the most significant clusters.

The CDR3 consists of 12 residues. V shed 6 bases and J 7 bases; nucleotides not matched to a gene: 7. Germline V gene sequence: CDR1 SQVTM, CDR2 ANQGSEA. Primers for the PCR totalled 60 Vbeta and 13 Jbeta. Assay used: immunoSEQ multiplex PCR; TCRdb lists only in-frame clones, some missing. The table lists about 88,000 clones. Comment on this clone: What it binds is not known.

Material: PBMCs. This clonotype was sampled from a girl aged 5-17 years in good health and CMV-seropositive. The rearrangement joins TRBV29-1 to TRBJ1-2; TRBD1 agrees at 8 bases. CDR3 sequence: CSVQGASGGYTF. DNA for the CDR3: TGCAGCGTCCAGGGGGCCAGTGGTGGCTACACCTTC.